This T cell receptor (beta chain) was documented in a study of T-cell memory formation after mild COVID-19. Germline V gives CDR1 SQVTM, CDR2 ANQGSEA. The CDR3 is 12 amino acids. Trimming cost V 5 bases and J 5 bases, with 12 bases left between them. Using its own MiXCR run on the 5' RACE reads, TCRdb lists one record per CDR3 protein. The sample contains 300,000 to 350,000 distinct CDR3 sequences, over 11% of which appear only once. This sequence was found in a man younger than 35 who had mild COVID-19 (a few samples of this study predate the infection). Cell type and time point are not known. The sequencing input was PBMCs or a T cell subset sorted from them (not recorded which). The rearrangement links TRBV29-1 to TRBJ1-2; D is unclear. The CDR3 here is CSVTGSLYGYTF. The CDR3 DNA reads TGCAGCGTTACGGGGTCTTTATATGGCTACACCTTC.